These T cell receptor beta chains were read from a single sample in a study of regulatory T cells in long-lasting Graves disease. TCRdb passed the multiplex PCR reads through MiXCR, listing each CDR3 protein once. The sample holds 430,000 or so distinct CDR3 sequences, around 23% seen once. The sample consisted of peripheral blood mononuclear cells (PBMCs), taken when the disease was refractory, from a patient treated with antithyroid drugs. These TCRs come from a female donor with Graves disease. The CDR3 runs from the conserved cysteine through the conserved F or W. The D gene is left open where the match is weak. The size field is filled for only some rows; it gives once, few, many or a size class.

>-|TRBV7-2|15|TRBJ1-1|TRBD1
CASSLGRGANTEAFF
TGTGCCAGCAGCTTAGGCAGGGGGGCGAACACTGAAGCTTTCTTT
>few|TRBV5-1|14|TRBJ2-7|-
CASSREGGLGEQYF
TGCGCCAGCAGCCGGGAAGGGGGTCTGGGCGAGCAGTACTTC
>-|TRBV28|16|TRBJ2-3|-
CASSPTYAGPTDTQYF
TGTGCCAGCAGCCCCACCTATGCGGGCCCCACAGATACGCAGTATTTT
>-|TRBV7-9|19|TRBJ2-7|-
CASSPQRGGAGQGLHEQYF
TGTGCCAGCAGCCCCCAGCGGGGGGGGGCGGGACAGGGGCTCCACGAGCAGTACTTC
>-|TRBV3-1|16|TRBJ2-1|-
CASSQDGGANYNEQFF
TGTGCCAGCAGCCAAGATGGGGGGGCAAATTACAATGAGCAGTTCTTC
>many|TRBV29-1|13|TRBJ2-5|-
CSVERWAQETQYF
TGCAGCGTTGAACGCTGGGCCCAAGAGACCCAGTACTTC
>-|TRBV12-3/TRBV12-4|15|TRBJ2-1|-
CASSRGLHPINEQFF
TGTGCCAGCAGTCGGGGACTCCATCCAATCAATGAGCAGTTCTTC
>-|TRBV4-1|15|TRBJ2-7|-
CASSQVAVSSYEQYF
TGCGCCAGCAGCCAAGTCGCGGTCAGTTCCTACGAGCAGTACTTC
>many|TRBV6-1|13|TRBJ2-7|-
CASSVTGTGEQYF
TGTGCCAGCAGTGTGACAGGGACTGGCGAGCAGTACTTC
>few|TRBV20-1|14|TRBJ2-7|TRBD1
CSAIRQGSSYEQYF
TGCAGTGCTATCAGACAGGGGAGCTCCTACGAGCAGTACTTC
>once|TRBV2|14|TRBJ1-1|-
CASRISGRVIEAFF
TGTGCCAGCAGGATCTCGGGCAGGGTCATTGAGGCTTTCTTT
>-|TRBV3-1|14|TRBJ1-1|-
CASNPFRVDTEAFF
TGTGCCAGCAACCCTTTCAGGGTTGACACTGAAGCTTTCTTT
>-|TRBV20-1|16|TRBJ1-1|-
CSARDQDGIMNTEAFF
TGCAGTGCTAGAGATCAAGACGGCATCATGAACACTGAAGCTTTCTTT
>many|TRBV6-5|16|TRBJ2-5|TRBD1
CASSYPMTGGGETQYF
TGTGCCAGCAGTTACCCCATGACAGGGGGTGGAGAGACCCAGTACTTC
>few|TRBV19|15|TRBJ2-7|TRBD2
CATSRTGTSADEQYF
TGTGCCACTTCGAGAACCGGGACTAGCGCAGACGAGCAGTACTTC
>-|TRBV6-1|15|TRBJ1-1|-
CASRRGTAMNTEAFF
TGTGCCAGCAGGAGGGGGACGGCGATGAACACTGAAGCTTTCTTT
>many|TRBV12-3/TRBV12-4|16|TRBJ2-2|TRBD2
CASIERLAGVTGELFF
TGTGCCAGCATAGAAAGACTAGCGGGAGTTACCGGGGAGCTGTTTTTT
>few|TRBV20-1|19|TRBJ2-4|TRBD2
CSAKDIGGSLARFKNIQYF
TGCAGTGCCAAGGATATCGGCGGGAGCTTAGCCAGGTTCAAAAACATTCAGTACTTC
>many|TRBV18|14|TRBJ2-5|-
CASSPDAYQETQYF
TGTGCCAGCTCACCTGATGCATACCAAGAGACCCAGTACTTC
>many|TRBV3-1|16|TRBJ2-5|TRBD2
CASSPSNPSGRETQYF
TGTGCCAGCAGCCCTTCGAACCCTAGCGGGAGAGAGACCCAGTACTTC
>-|TRBV11-2|15|TRBJ2-5|TRBD1
CASSKVGTAEETQYF
TGTGCCAGCAGCAAGGTCGGGACAGCCGAAGAGACCCAGTACTTC
>-|TRBV29-1|15|TRBJ1-3|TRBD1
CSVDNEGAEGNTIYF
TGCAGCGTTGATAACGAGGGGGCGGAGGGAAACACCATATATTTT
>-|TRBV20-1|13|TRBJ2-7|TRBD1
CSAKTGGVYEQYF
TGCAGTGCTAAGACAGGGGGCGTCTACGAGCAGTACTTC
>many|TRBV3-1|12|TRBJ1-1|-
CASSQAAGWAFF
TGTGCCAGCAGCCAAGCGGCGGGCTGGGCTTTCTTT
>-|TRBV29-1|12|TRBJ2-3|-
CSVLGRSDTQYF
TGCAGCGTTCTCGGGAGATCAGATACGCAGTATTTT